The source of this T cell receptor (beta chain) is a study of T cells in Graves' hyperthyroidism and ophthalmopathy. The V gene's germline CDR1 is KGHSH and CDR2 LQKENI. This CDR3 is built from 18 residues. J lost 0 bases, V lost 4 bases, and 8 bases had no gene match. What was amplified from RNA transcripts were TCR beta CDR3 regions. A first-round RT-PCR of the TCR CDR3 used the HTBI primer set. One entry per CDR3 protein results from TCRdb running MiXCR on the multiplex PCR reads. The table lists fewer than 300,000 distinct CDR3 sequences, less than 30% of them singletons. This chain joins TRBV18 and TRBJ2-4; the match to TRBD2 covers 11 bases. This sequence originates from a man aged 35-49 years with Graves' hyperthyroidism that later progressed to Graves' ophthalmopathy. The sequenced sample consisted of blood. DNA for the CDR3: TGTGCCAGCTCACAAACTAGCGGGAGCGCCCTAGCCAAAAACATTCAGTACTTC. Its translation is CASSQTSGSALAKNIQYF.